This record looks at one T cell receptor (beta chain) sequence and its context. After re-calling the 5' RACE reads, TCRdb lists one entry per CDR3 protein, DNA absent. The sample holds 400,000 to 500,000 distinct CDR3 sequences. These data originate in a study of monozygotic twins with inflammatory bowel disease. The CDR3 sequence is 15 residues long. Germline V gene data show CDR1 as SGHTA and CDR2 as FQGTGA. The V and J genes are TRBV7-3 and TRBJ2-6. Sequenced input: blood. The receptor was derived from a human donor with ulcerative colitis or Crohn's disease, or a healthy co-twin of an affected twin (not recorded which). The CDR3 here is CASSSQTPGANVLTF.